Shown below are 10 T cell receptor beta chains from a single sample sequenced in a study of shared clonotypes between healthy human individuals. Repertoires were generated with immunoSEQ multiplex PCR, while TCRdb's copy carries only in-frame clones and drops some. This sample has about 980,000 clones; approximately 80% occur once, and the top ten carry over 1.3%. The sample taken for sequencing was memory CD4+ T cells sorted from blood. As to subset: CD45RA-negative fraction. Receptors originate from a man between 18 and 29 years old in good health.

The genes are TRBV29-1 and TRBJ2-1; D gene ambiguous. From germline, CDR1 is SQVTM and CDR2 ANQGSEA. V lost 5 bases and J 7 bases, leaving 9 bases between the germline ends. The CDR3 spans 11 residues. As DNA, the CDR3 is TGCAGCGTTCTCAGGAGAAATGAGCAGTTCTTC. It is translated as CSVLRRNEQFF.

The V gene is TRBV12-5, the J gene TRBJ2-3; D uncertain. The ends were cut back, 6 bases at V and 4 bases at J, with 8 bases in the middle. Per germline, CDR1 LGHNT and CDR2 FRNRAP. CDR3 length: 12 residues. In DNA form, the CDR3 reads TGTGCTAGTGGAGCGTGGTCAGATACGCAGTATTTT. Protein: CASGAWSDTQYF. The whole variable domain, filled in from reference TRBV12-5 and TRBJ2-3, reads DARVTQTPRHKVTEMGQEVTMRCQPILGHNTVFWYRQTMMQGLELLAYFRNRAPLDDSGMPKDRFSAEMPDATLATLKIQPSEPRDSAVYFCASGAWSDTQYFGPGTRLTVL.

The chain combines TRBV19 with TRBJ2-1; D gene unclear. V shed 3 bases and J shed 7 bases, with 10 bases lying between them. The CDR3 runs to 13 residues. Germline V gene sequence: CDR1 LNHDA, CDR2 SQIVND (reference sequence). The CDR3 protein is CASSINPGNEQFF. The CDR3 nucleotides are TGTGCCAGTAGTATTAATCCCGGAAATGAGCAGTTCTTC.

The chain employs TRBV7-9 and TRBJ2-2; D perhaps matches TRBD1 (6 bases). The CDR3 is made up of 14 amino acids. Deletions cut 5 bases from V and 3 bases from J, with 10 bases between. Germline values: CDR1 SEHNR, CDR2 FQNEAQ (reference sequence). The CDR3 nucleotides read TGTGCCAGCAGCCAACAGGGTTACACCGGGGAGCTGTTTTTT. This translates into CASSQQGYTGELFF.

This clone showed up just a few times. The rearrangement joins TRBV28 to TRBJ2-5; 10 bases match TRBD1. V lost 5 bases, J lost 2 bases, and 5 bases stayed unmatched. This CDR3 contains 15 residues. The germline V gene has CDR1 MDHEN and CDR2 SYDVKM. DNA of the CDR3: TGTGCCAGCAGTACCAGGACAGGGGGGCAAGAGACCCAGTACTTC. It specifies CASSTRTGGQETQYF.

Note on this clone: The junction and the germline gene differ at one end; a read error may be behind it. The rearrangement joins TRBV9 to TRBJ2-7, with D perhaps given as TRBD1 or TRBD2 (5 bases each). Germline-derived CDR1 and CDR2 are SGDLS and YYNGEE. CDR3 length equals 13 residues. CDR3 sequence reads: CASSAKTGTGVIF. The CDR3, as DNA: TGTGCCAGCAGCGCCAAAACCGGGACCGGGGTGATCTTC.

The chain links TRBV11-3 to TRBJ1-1; D unresolved. Per germline, CDR1 SGHNT and CDR2 YENEEA. Trimming pared 5 bases from V and 5 bases from J, leaving 12 bases between. The CDR3 contains 13 residues. For the CDR3, the DNA is TGTGCCAGCAGCAAAGGTGGGGTGACTGAAGCTTTCTTT. It encodes CASSKGGVTEAFF.

This clone turned up a few times. V gene TRBV18 combines with J gene TRBJ2-2, with TRBD2 as a possible D gene (5 bases). Trimming left V 3 bases short and J 8 bases short, with 19 bases between. CDR1 is KGHSH and CDR2 is LQKENI in the germline V gene. The CDR3 is 16 residues long. The CDR3 DNA reads as TGTGCCAGCTCACCGTCCTTTGTTGCGGGCTCAGGGGAGCTGTTTTTT. It translates to CASSPSFVAGSGELFF. Together with reference TRBV18 and TRBJ2-2, the CDR3 gives the full variable domain: NAGVMQNPRHLVRRRGQEARLRCSPMKGHSHVYWYRQLPEEGLKFMVYLQKENIIDESGMPKERFSAEFPKEGPSILRIQQVVRGDSAAYFCASSPSFVAGSGELFFGEGSRLTVL.

The table lists this clone with a count of one. The CDR3 loop is CASSLVAGSSGNTIYF. The DNA for the CDR3 is TGTGCCAGCAGCTTGGTAGCAGGGTCCTCTGGAAACACCATATATTTT. The gene calls are TRBV5-6 and TRBJ1-3; D perhaps matches TRBD1 (5 bases). Trimming took 0 bases from V and 0 from J, leaving 10 bases between them. The germline gives CDR1 SGHDT, CDR2 YYEEEE. The CDR3 is 16 residues long.

The J gene is TRBJ2-5, the V gene TRBV7-2; TRBD2 matches at 9 bases. The V and J ends lost 2 bases and 2 bases, in that order; junction bases with no gene match: 3. Germline V CDR1 and CDR2: SGHTA, FQGNSA. This CDR3 contains 15 residues. CDR3 nucleotides: TGTGCCAGCAGCTTACGCGGGGGGGGTCAAGAGACCCAGTACTTC. It specifies CASSLRGGGQETQYF.